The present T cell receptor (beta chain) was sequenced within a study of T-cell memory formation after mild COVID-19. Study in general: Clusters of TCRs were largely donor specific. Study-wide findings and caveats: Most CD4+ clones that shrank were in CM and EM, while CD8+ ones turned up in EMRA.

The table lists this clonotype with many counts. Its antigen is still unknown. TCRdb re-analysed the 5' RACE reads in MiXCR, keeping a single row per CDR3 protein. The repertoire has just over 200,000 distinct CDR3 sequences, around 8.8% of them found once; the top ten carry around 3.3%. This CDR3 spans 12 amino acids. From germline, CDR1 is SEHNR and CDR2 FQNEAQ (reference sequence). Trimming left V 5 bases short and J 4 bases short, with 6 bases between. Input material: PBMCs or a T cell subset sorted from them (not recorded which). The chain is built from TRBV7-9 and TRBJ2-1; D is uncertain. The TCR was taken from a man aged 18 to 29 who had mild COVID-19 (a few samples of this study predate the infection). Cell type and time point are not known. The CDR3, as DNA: TGTGCCAGCAGCGGGGAATACAATGAGCAGTTCTTC. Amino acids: CASSGEYNEQFF.